This T cell receptor (beta chain) was identified in a study of T cells in Graves' hyperthyroidism and ophthalmopathy. Exclusion criteria comprised uncontrolled infection, other autoimmune disease, pregnancy or lactation. The investigators amplified TCR beta CDR3 regions from RNA transcripts. HTBI primers were the set used in a first-round RT-PCR of the TCR CDR3. TCRdb itself ran the multiplex PCR reads through MiXCR, one entry per CDR3 protein. This sample carries hundreds of thousands of distinct CDR3 sequences, 15% to 20% of them seen once, and the ten largest clones take roughly 3%. Trimming shortened V by 1 base and J by 2 bases, and 11 bases separated the two germline ends. The CDR3 length is 16 residues. Germline lookup yields CDR1 MDHEN and CDR2 SYDVKM. This clonotype came up a few times.

This chain joins TRBV28 and TRBJ2-2, with D possibly matching TRBD2 (6 bases). The source of this sequence is a woman between 35 and 50 years old with Graves' ophthalmopathy. Material: blood. CDR3: CASSLFGTQNTGELFF. CDR3 coding DNA: TGTGCCAGCAGTTTATTCGGGACTCAAAACACCGGGGAGCTGTTTTTT.